A selection of T cell receptor beta chains follows, all from one sample in a study of blood T cell repertoires in COVID-19. Method: immunoSEQ multiplex PCR; TCRdb's copy keeps in-frame clones and lacks some. The top ten hold about 2.7% of the sample, which has approximately 96,000 clones, more than 70% seen once. Source material: peripheral blood. The receptor set was obtained from a woman of 80 years or more with acute or convalescent COVID-19. The CDR3 runs from the conserved cysteine through the conserved F or W. The D gene is left open where the match is weak. The size field is filled for only some rows; it gives once, few, many or a size class.

d_call | j_call | v_call | clone_size | cdr3_aa | cdr3_nt
TRBD1 | TRBJ1-2 | TRBV5-6 | few | CASSLQGVKAYGYTF | TGTGCCAGCAGCCTCCAGGGGGTAAAGGCGTATGGCTACACCTTC
TRBD1 | TRBJ1-1 | TRBV7-3 | NA | CASRKTGTNTEAFF | TGTGCCAGCAGGAAGACAGGGACTAACACTGAAGCTTTCTTT
TRBD1 | TRBJ2-7 | TRBV28 | once | CASTDDRGIPYEQYF | TGTGCCAGCACTGACGACAGGGGCATCCCCTACGAGCAGTACTTC
NA | TRBJ1-1 | TRBV6-2/TRBV6-3 | NA | CASSYQGGNTEAFF | TGTGCCAGCAGTTACCAGGGAGGAAACACTGAAGCTTTCTTT
NA | TRBJ2-2 | TRBV28 | NA | CASSLWLQQLTGELFF | TGTGCCAGCAGTTTATGGCTACAGCAGCTAACCGGGGAGCTGTTTTTT
NA | TRBJ1-2 | TRBV6-2/TRBV6-3 | NA | CASSYHLRTEANYGYTF | TGTGCCAGCAGTTATCACCTCCGGACAGAAGCTAACTATGGCTACACCTTC
NA | TRBJ1-5 | TRBV5-1 | NA | CASSLDINQPQHF | TGCGCCAGCAGCTTGGACATCAATCAGCCCCAGCATTTT
TRBD1 | TRBJ2-7 | TRBV10-3 | NA | CAISRQGIGSYEQYF | TGTGCCATCAGTAGACAGGGTATCGGCTCCTACGAGCAGTACTTC
NA | TRBJ1-5 | TRBV7-9 | NA | CASSLKGDQPQHF | TGTGCCAGCAGCTTAAAAGGGGATCAGCCCCAGCATTTT
NA | TRBJ1-1 | TRBV18 | NA | CASSRREQWSEAFF | TGTGCCAGCTCGCGTCGGGAACAGTGGTCTGAAGCTTTCTTT
TRBD2 | TRBJ2-7 | TRBV18 | once | CASSPASGSYEQYF | TGTGCCAGCTCACCGGCTAGCGGGAGCTACGAGCAGTACTTC
NA | TRBJ1-6 | TRBV6-5 | NA | CASLQGNNSPLHF | TGTGCCAGCCTCCAGGGGAATAATTCACCCCTCCACTTT
NA | TRBJ1-1 | TRBV7-2 | NA | CASSLSGNTEAFF | TGTGCCAGCAGCTTATCAGGGAACACTGAAGCTTTCTTT
TRBD1 | TRBJ1-1 | TRBV2 | NA | CASSLLGQVNTEAFF | TGTGCCAGCAGTCTCTTGGGACAGGTGAACACTGAAGCTTTCTTT
NA | TRBJ2-1 | TRBV5-1 | NA | CASSLSGNRNEQFF | TGCGCCAGCAGCTTGAGTGGCAACAGGAATGAGCAGTTCTTC
NA | TRBJ2-3 | TRBV5-4 | NA | CASSLARTSTDTQYF | TGTGCCAGCAGCTTGGCCCGGACTAGCACAGATACGCAGTATTTT
NA | TRBJ1-1 | TRBV6-5 | NA | CASSYSPGRLEAFF | TGTGCCAGCAGTTACTCACCAGGGCGCCTTGAAGCTTTCTTT
NA | TRBJ1-4 | TRBV20-1 | NA | CSARSEKLFF | TGCAGTGCTAGGAGTGAAAAACTGTTTTTT
NA | TRBJ1-2 | TRBV6-1 | NA | CASSLPSGTPTF | TGTGCCAGCAGTCTTCCGTCCGGGACACCTACCTTC
NA | TRBJ1-4 | TRBV10-2 | NA | CASTRGRLEKLFF | TGCGCCAGCACACGAGGGCGGCTTGAAAAACTGTTTTTT
NA | TRBJ2-7 | TRBV11-2 | NA | CASSDYTTGTYEQYF | TGTGCCAGCAGCGACTATACCACAGGGACCTACGAGCAGTACTTC
TRBD2 | TRBJ2-2 | TRBV4-3 | NA | CASSQGLAGGTGELFF | TGCGCCAGCAGCCAGGGACTAGCGGGAGGCACCGGGGAGCTGTTTTTT
TRBD2 | TRBJ2-7 | TRBV5-1 | NA | CASSLRGEAYEQYF | TGCGCCAGCAGCTTGCGGGGGGAAGCCTACGAGCAGTACTTC
TRBD1 | TRBJ1-1 | TRBV19 | NA | CASKVGDRPQAFF | TGTGCCAGTAAAGTTGGGGACAGACCTCAAGCTTTCTTT
TRBD1 | TRBJ1-4 | TRBV19 | NA | CASNTGVGEKLFF | TGTGCCAGCAATACAGGGGTTGGGGAAAAACTGTTTTTT
NA | TRBJ1-2 | TRBV18 | NA | CASSPPAGDYGYTF | TGTGCCAGCTCACCACCGGCAGGGGACTATGGCTACACCTTC